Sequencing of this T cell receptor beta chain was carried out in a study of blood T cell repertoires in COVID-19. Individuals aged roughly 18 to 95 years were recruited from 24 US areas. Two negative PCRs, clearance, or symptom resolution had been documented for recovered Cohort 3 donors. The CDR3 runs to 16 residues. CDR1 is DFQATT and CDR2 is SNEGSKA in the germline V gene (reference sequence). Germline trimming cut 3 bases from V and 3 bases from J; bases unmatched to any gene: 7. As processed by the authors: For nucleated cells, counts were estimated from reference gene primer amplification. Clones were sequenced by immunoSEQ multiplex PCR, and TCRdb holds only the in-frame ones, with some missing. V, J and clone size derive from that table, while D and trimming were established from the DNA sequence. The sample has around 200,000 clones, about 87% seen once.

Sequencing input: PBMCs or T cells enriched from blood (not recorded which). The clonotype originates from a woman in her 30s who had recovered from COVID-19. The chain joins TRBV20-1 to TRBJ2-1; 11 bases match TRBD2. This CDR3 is CSASSASGGYYNEQFF. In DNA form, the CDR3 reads TGCAGTGCTAGTTCGGCTAGCGGGGGGTACTACAATGAGCAGTTCTTC.